This T cell receptor beta chain emerged from a study of T-cell reconstitution after alpha-beta-depleted transplantation in children. Study-wide findings and caveats: Surviving recipient T cells and thymic progenitors produced the high day-60 TCRbeta diversity seen in some patients. Expanded graft clones, several hundred of them, were reportedly the source of alpha-beta T cells about two months after transplant. Counts and diversity of T cells one year after transplant came mostly from newly produced T cells.

The CDR3 totals 21 residues. Germline V gene data show CDR1 as SGHAT and CDR2 as FQDESV (reference sequence). V lost 4 bases and J lost 5; bases outside the gene matches: 24. The TCRbeta library was prepared with unique molecular identifiers. In TCRdb, the PCR reads were re-called with MiXCR into one record per CDR3 protein. The table shows hundreds of thousands of distinct CDR3 sequences, with about 16% occurring only once. This clonotype appeared a few times. Antigen unknown. The rearrangement uses TRBV11-1 and TRBJ2-1; 9 bases map to TRBD2. The specimen was PBMCs, mostly from graft donor cells, collected 360 days after TCRalphabeta/CD19-depleted stem cell transplant. The TCR was taken from a boy in the first two years of life who had a stem cell transplant for Wiskott-Aldrich syndrome, so the T cells may come from the graft donor. CDR3 bases: TGTGCCAGCAGCTCAGAGAGCGGGGGGTCGTTGCGCTCGAGGGTCAACAATGAGCAGTTCTTC. Encoded protein: CASSSESGGSLRSRVNNEQFF.